Below are 8 T cell receptor beta chains sequenced from a single sample in a study of blood T cell repertoires in COVID-19. This table comes from immunoSEQ multiplex PCR, and its TCRdb copy is limited to in-frame clones, with some not included. The table includes about 62,000 clones, roughly 80% detected once. Sequenced material: peripheral blood. These receptors originate from a woman between 50 and 59 years old with active or convalescent COVID-19.

In its sample, this clone ranks as medium-sized. This chain uses TRBV7-2 with TRBJ2-2, with D perhaps TRBD1 (6 bases). With 8 bases removed from V and 1 base from J, the gap between germline ends came to 14 bases. CDR3 length: 15 amino acids. Germline V gene lookup returns CDR1 SGHTA and CDR2 FQGNSA. The chain's CDR3 is CASLKGVENTGELFF. CDR3 nucleotide sequence: TGTGCCAGCCTAAAGGGGGTGGAGAACACCGGGGAGCTGTTTTTT.

The rearrangement links TRBV18 to TRBJ2-5, with D tentatively TRBD2 (5 bases). CDR3 length: 13 residues. Trimming cost V 3 bases and J 4 bases, with 9 bases left between them. CDR1 and CDR2 from the germline V gene are KGHSH and LQKENI. DNA for the CDR3: TGTGCCAGCTCACCCTCTGGAGGAGAGACCCAGTACTTC. Translated: CASSPSGGETQYF.

The table lists this clone with a few counts. CDR3 region: CASSRGTLTDTQYF. The CDR3 nucleotides read TGTGCCAGCAGCCGTGGGACTTTGACAGATACGCAGTATTTT. The chain joins TRBV6-5 to TRBJ2-3, with D tentatively TRBD2 (6 bases). Trimming cost V 6 bases and J 3 bases, with 13 bases left between them. The CDR3 length is 14 residues. Germline CDR1 is MNHEY and CDR2 is SVGAGI.

V gene TRBV5-6 combines with J gene TRBJ1-3; D not certain. CDR1 and CDR2 (germline): SGHDT, YYEEEE. CDR3 length equals 15 residues. V was cut by 4 bases and J by 7 bases, with 18 bases left in between. The DNA for the CDR3 is TGTGCCAGCAGCCGAAAGACACCGGCGAGTAACACCATATATTTT. It encodes CASSRKTPASNTIYF.

This chain links TRBV27 with TRBJ1-6, with D uncertain. This CDR3 region has 18 residues. Germline V gene lookup returns CDR1 MNHEY and CDR2 SMNVEV (reference sequence). Deletions cut 2 bases from V and 0 bases from J, with 14 bases between. In DNA, the CDR3 is TGTGCCAGCAGTTTAAGGCCTCTACAGAGCTCCTATAATTCACCCCTCCACTTT. Its protein product is CASSLRPLQSSYNSPLHF.

V gene TRBV29-1 combines with J gene TRBJ2-7; 9 positions agree with TRBD2. The CDR3 runs 14 residues. Unmatched junction bases numbered 4, after V lost 1 base and J lost 3 bases. Germline V gives CDR1 SQVTM, CDR2 ANQGSEA. The CDR3 DNA follows: TGCAGCGTTGAAGCGGGTAGCGGGAGCTACGAGCAGTACTTC. Translating gives CSVEAGSGSYEQYF.

J is TRBJ2-5 and V is TRBV7-9; TRBD1 agrees at 7 bases. Germline V gene sequence: CDR1 SEHNR, CDR2 FQNEAQ (reference sequence). This CDR3 region has 15 residues. After removal of 1 base from V and 0 bases from J, the junction contained 2 bases not matched to a gene. CDR3 DNA: TGTGCCAGCAGCTTAGACAGGGGCTACCAAGAGACCCAGTACTTC. It yields the protein CASSLDRGYQETQYF.

The chain combines TRBV4-3 with TRBJ2-3; D might be TRBD2 (6 bases). The CDR3 contains 14 residues. Trimming took off 0 bases at V and 5 bases at J, with 9 bases between the two ends. Germline CDR1 is LGHNA and CDR2 is YSLEER. In DNA form, the CDR3 reads TGCGCCAGCAGCCAAGATCGGGGGAAAGATACGCAGTATTTT. As protein: CASSQDRGKDTQYF.